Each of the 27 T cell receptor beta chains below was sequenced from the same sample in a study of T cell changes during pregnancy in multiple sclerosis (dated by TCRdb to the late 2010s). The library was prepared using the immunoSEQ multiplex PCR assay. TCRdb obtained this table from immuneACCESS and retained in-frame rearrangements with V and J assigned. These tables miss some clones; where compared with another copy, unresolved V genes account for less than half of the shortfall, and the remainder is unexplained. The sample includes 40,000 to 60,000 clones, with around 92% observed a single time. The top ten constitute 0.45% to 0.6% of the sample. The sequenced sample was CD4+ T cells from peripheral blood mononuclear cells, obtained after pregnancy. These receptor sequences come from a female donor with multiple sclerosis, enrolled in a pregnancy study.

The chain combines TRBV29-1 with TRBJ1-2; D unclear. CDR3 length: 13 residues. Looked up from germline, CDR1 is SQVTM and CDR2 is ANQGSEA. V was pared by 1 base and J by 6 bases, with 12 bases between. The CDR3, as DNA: TGCAGCGTTGAAGTCGCGGGAAGGCATGGCTACACCTTC. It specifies CSVEVAGRHGYTF.

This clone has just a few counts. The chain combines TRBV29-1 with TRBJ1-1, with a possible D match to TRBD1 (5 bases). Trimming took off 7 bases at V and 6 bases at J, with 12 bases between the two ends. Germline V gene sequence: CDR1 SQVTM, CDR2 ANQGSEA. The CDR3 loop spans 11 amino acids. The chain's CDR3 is CSAGQGSEAFF. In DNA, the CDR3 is TGCAGCGCTGGCCAGGGATCTGAAGCTTTCTTT.

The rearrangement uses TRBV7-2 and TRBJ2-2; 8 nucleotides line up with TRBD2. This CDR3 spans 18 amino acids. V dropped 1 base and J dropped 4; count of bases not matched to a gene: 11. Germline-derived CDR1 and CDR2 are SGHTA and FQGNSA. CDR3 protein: CASSLVSSGGLATGELFF. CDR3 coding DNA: TGTGCCAGCAGCTTAGTCTCCAGCGGGGGTTTGGCCACCGGGGAGCTGTTTTTT.

In DNA, the CDR3 is TGTGCCAGCAGTGCTCGTAGGACACACACTGAAGCTTTCTTT. As protein: CASSARRTHTEAFF. The V and J genes are TRBV6-1 and TRBJ1-1, with D possibly matching TRBD1 (5 bases). This CDR3 spans 14 amino acids. Germline lookup yields CDR1 MNHNS and CDR2 SASEGT. V gave up 4 bases and J gave up 3 bases, with 12 bases separating them.

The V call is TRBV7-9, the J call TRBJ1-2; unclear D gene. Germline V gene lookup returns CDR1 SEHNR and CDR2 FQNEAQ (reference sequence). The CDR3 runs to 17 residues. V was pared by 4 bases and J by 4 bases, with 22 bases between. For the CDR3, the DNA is TGTGCCAGCAGCTCCCCGGGGAGACCGCCCCTCCTCTATGGCTACACCTTC. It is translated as CASSSPGRPPLLYGYTF.

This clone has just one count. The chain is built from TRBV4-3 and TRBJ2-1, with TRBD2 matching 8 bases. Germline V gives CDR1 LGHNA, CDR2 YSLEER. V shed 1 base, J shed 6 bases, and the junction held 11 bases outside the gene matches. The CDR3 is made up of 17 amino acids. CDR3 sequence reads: CASSQGGAGVYRNEQFF. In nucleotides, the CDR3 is TGCGCCAGCAGCCAAGGAGGAGCGGGAGTATACCGCAATGAGCAGTTCTTC.

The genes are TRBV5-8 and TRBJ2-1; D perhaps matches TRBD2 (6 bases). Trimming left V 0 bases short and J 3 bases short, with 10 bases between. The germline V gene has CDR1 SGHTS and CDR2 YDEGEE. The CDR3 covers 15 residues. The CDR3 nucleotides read TGTGCCAGCAGCTTGGGGGACTTAAACTACAATGAGCAGTTCTTC. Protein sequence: CASSLGDLNYNEQFF.

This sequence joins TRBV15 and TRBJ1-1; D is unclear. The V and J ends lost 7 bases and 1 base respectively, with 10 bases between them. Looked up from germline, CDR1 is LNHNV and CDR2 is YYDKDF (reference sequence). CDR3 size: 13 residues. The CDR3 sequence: CATNPSGNTEAFF. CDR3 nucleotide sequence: TGTGCCACCAACCCGTCAGGGAACACTGAAGCTTTCTTT. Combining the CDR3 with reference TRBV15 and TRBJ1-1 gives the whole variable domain DAMVIQNPRYQVTQFGKPVTLSCSQTLNHNVMYWYQQKSSQAPKLLFHYYDKDFNNEADTPDNFQSRRPNTSFCFLDIRSPGLGDTAMYLCATNPSGNTEAFFGQGTRLTVV.

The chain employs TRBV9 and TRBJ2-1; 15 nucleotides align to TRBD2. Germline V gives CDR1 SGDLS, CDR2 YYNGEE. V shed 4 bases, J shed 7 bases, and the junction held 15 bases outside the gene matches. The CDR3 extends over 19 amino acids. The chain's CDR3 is CASSPRTSGRATDWNEQFF. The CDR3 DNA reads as TGTGCCAGCAGCCCCAGGACTAGCGGGAGGGCCACTGATTGGAATGAGCAGTTCTTC.

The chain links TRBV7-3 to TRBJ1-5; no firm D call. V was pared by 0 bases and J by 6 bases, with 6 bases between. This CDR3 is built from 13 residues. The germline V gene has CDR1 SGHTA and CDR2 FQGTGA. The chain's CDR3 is CASSLTSGQPQHF. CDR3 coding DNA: TGTGCCAGCAGCTTAACAAGCGGTCAGCCCCAGCATTTT.

CDR3 DNA sequence: TGTGCCAGCAGCAAGCAACTGACGGGGGTAACTAATGAAAAACTGTTTTTT. This translates into CASSKQLTGVTNEKLFF. The chain is built from TRBV4-2 and TRBJ1-4; D is possibly TRBD1 (5 bases). V was cut by 5 bases and J by 1 base, with 17 bases left in between. This CDR3 is built from 17 residues. Germline V gene data show CDR1 as LGHNA and CDR2 as YNFKEQ.

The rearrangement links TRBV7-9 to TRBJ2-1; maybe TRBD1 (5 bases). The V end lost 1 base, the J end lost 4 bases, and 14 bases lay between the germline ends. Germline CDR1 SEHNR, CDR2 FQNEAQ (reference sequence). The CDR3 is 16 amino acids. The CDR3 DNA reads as TGTGCCAGCAGCTTAGGAGACAGTTTCCTATACAATGAGCAGTTCTTC. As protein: CASSLGDSFLYNEQFF.

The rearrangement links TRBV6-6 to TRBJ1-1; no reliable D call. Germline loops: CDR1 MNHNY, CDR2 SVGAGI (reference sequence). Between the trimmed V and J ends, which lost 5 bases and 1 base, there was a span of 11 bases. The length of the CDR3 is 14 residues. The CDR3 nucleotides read TGTGCCAGCAGTCCCACCCACAGGAACACTGAAGCTTTCTTT. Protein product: CASSPTHRNTEAFF.

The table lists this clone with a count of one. Written as DNA, the CDR3 is TGTGCCAGCAGCCCCGGGGTAGAGACCCAGTACTTC. Its protein is CASSPGVETQYF. The chain employs TRBV5-5 and TRBJ2-5, with D maybe TRBD2 (5 bases). Germline CDR1 SGHKS, CDR2 YYEKEE (reference sequence). V was clipped by 4 bases and J by 4 bases, with 8 bases between them. The CDR3 has 12 residues.

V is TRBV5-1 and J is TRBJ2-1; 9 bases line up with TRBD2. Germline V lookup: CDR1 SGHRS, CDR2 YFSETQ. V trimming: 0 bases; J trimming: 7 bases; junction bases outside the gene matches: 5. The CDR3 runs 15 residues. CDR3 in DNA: TGCGCCAGCAGCTTGGGGGGGACTAGCACAAATGAGCAGTTCTTC. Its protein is CASSLGGTSTNEQFF.

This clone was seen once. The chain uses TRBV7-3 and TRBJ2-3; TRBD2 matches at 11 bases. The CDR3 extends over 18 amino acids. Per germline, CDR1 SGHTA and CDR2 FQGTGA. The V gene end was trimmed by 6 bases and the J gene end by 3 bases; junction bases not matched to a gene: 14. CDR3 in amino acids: CASSQTGPTSGRTDTQYF. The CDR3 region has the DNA TGTGCCAGCAGTCAAACGGGGCCCACTAGCGGGAGAACAGATACGCAGTATTTT.

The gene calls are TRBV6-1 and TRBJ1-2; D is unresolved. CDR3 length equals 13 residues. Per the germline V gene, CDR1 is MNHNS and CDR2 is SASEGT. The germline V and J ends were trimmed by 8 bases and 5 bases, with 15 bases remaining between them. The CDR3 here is CASGPSGLYGYTF. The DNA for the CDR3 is TGTGCCAGCGGCCCCTCCGGGTTATATGGCTACACCTTC.

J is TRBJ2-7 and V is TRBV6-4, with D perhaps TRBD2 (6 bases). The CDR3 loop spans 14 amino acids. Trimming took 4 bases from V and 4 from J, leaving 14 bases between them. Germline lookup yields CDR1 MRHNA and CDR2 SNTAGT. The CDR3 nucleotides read TGTGCCAGCAGTGTCTTGACTAGTCCATACGAGCAGTACTTC. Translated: CASSVLTSPYEQYF.

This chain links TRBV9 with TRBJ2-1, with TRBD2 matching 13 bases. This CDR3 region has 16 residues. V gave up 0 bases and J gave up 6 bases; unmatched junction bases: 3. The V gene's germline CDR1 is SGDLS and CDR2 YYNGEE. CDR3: CASSVGTSGRINEQFF. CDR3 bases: TGTGCCAGCAGCGTAGGGACTAGCGGGAGAATCAATGAGCAGTTCTTC.

CDR3 nucleotides: TGTGCCAGTCGGATTAGGAGCGGGGAAGGCAAAAACATTCAGTACTTC. Encoded protein: CASRIRSGEGKNIQYF. The chain combines TRBV19 with TRBJ2-4; 7 nucleotides match TRBD2. V trimming: 8 bases; J trimming: 3 bases; junction bases outside the gene matches: 13. Germline CDR1 and CDR2: LNHDA and SQIVND (reference sequence). This CDR3 region has 16 residues.

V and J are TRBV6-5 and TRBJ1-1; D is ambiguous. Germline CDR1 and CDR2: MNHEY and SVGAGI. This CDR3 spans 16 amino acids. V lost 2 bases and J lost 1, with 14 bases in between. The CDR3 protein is CASSYLAGRSNTEAFF. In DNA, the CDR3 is TGTGCCAGCAGTTACCTAGCTGGGAGGTCGAACACTGAAGCTTTCTTT.

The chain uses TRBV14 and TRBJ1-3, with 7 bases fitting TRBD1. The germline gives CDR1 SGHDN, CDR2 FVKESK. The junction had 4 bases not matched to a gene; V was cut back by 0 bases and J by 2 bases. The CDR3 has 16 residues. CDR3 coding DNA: TGTGCCAGCAGCCAAGACAGGGGGAAAACTGGAAACACCATATATTTT. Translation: CASSQDRGKTGNTIYF.

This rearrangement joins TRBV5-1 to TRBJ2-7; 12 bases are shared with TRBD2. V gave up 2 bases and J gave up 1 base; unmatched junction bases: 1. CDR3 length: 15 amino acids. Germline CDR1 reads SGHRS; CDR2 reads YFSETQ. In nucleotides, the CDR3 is TGCGCCAGCAGCTTCACTAGCGGGAGGTCCTACGAGCAGTACTTC. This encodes CASSFTSGRSYEQYF.

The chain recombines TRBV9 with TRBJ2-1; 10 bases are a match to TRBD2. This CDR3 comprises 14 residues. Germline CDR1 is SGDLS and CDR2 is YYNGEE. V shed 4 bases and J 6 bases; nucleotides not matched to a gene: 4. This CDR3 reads CASSISGGFNEQFF. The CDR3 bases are TGTGCCAGCAGCATTAGCGGGGGGTTCAATGAGCAGTTCTTC.

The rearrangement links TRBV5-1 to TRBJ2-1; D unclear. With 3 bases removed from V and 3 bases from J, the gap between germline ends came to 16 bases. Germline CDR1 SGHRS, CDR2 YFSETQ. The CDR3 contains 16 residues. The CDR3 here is CASSSGLRPNYNEQFF. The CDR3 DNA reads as TGCGCCAGCAGCTCCGGTTTGAGGCCCAACTACAATGAGCAGTTCTTC.

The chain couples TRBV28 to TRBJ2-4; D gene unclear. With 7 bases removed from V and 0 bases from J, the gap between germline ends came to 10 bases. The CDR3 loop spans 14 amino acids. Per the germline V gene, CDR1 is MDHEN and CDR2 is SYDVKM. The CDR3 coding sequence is TGTGCCAGCACTACAGCTCTAGCCAAAAACATTCAGTACTTC. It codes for CASTTALAKNIQYF.

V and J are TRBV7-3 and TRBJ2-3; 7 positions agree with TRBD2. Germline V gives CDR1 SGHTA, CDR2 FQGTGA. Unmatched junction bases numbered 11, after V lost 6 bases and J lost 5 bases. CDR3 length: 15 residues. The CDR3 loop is CASSPLAAGVDTQYF. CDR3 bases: TGTGCCAGCAGTCCCCTAGCGGCGGGGGTAGATACGCAGTATTTT.